Described below is a single T cell receptor beta chain sequence and its context. What this receptor recognizes is not known. One junction end disagrees with the germline gene, perhaps due to a read error. Genomic DNA was isolated from the sorted cells so that the TCRbeta CDR3 region could be sequenced. The immunoSEQ Assay was used for sequencing of TCRbeta CDR3 regions. Drawn from immuneACCESS, this table holds only the in-frame rearrangements with V and J called that TCRdb kept. Clones are partly lost; checked studies trace under half to an unresolved V gene and leave the rest unexplained. Recorded for this sample are approximately 55,000 clones; roughly 87% of them occurred a single time. Around 16% of the sample lies in the top ten. The source of the sample is a study of OX40 agonist ivuxolimab in advanced cancers. The study in broad terms: The costimulatory receptor OX40 (CD134) was targeted by ivuxolimab, a fully human IgG2 agonistic monoclonal antibody. Intravenous ivuxolimab was administered to patients every 2 weeks at six dose levels: 0.01, 0.1, 0.3, 1.5, 3 and 10 mg/kg. Partial responses occurred in three dose-escalation patients: two with cutaneous melanoma and one with hepatocellular carcinoma. The paper describes the monotherapy dose-escalation part (N = 52 patients) of the phase I trial of ivuxolimab. The purpose of peripheral TCRbeta sequencing was to test whether ivuxolimab changed TCR sequence diversity and led to clonal T-cell expansion. Among the roughly 50 dose-escalation patients, roughly 20 had hepatocellular carcinoma, approximately 15 melanoma, 9 renal cell carcinoma and 9 head and neck cancer. In the dose-escalation cohort, approximately 82% of patients were male, and the mean age was approximately 60 years with a range of about 20 to 90. Prior anti-PD-1, anti-PD-L1 or anti-CTLA-4 therapy was permitted, and checkpoint inhibitors had been received by roughly 40% of dose-escalation patients. General study outcomes and caveats: At doses of 0.1 to 3.0 mg/kg, clonal expansion of both CD4+ and CD8+ T cells in blood was seen between baseline and week 6. After ivuxolimab, expanded clones were on average more numerous among CD8+ T cells than among CD4+ T cells. In the 0.1-3.0 mg/kg groups, partial responders were among the patients with the lowest normalized peripheral clonal expansion, particularly in CD8+ T cells. Low levels of normalized T-cell clonal expansion were also seen in some nonresponding patients. Antigen specificity was not determined for the clonally expanded peripheral T cells.

Patients with a history of autoimmune disease or receiving systemic immunosuppression were excluded from the trial. Peripheral blood for TCR sequencing was collected from all dose cohorts at baseline, on cycle 4 day 1, and on cycle 7 day 1. The samples were drawn from a first-in-human, open-label, multicenter phase I dose-escalation trial of ivuxolimab. Adults with locally advanced or metastatic melanoma, renal cell, hepatocellular, or head and neck squamous cell carcinoma were enrolled in the trial. Before TCR sequencing, CD4+ T cells and CD8+ T cells were sorted from peripheral blood as separate populations. Taken from the germline V gene (reference sequence), the CDR1 and CDR2 loops are LNHDA and SQIVND. The CDR3 spans 14 residues, from the cysteine through the phenylalanine. Of the read, only the CDR3 DNA is kept; its 42 bases are in frame from base 1.

The receptor chain draws on TRBV19 and TRBJ2-1; 5 matching bases give a weak D call of TRBD2. The sequence derives from an adult with an advanced solid tumor such as melanoma, head and neck, liver or kidney cancer. Here the sequenced sample was CD4+ or CD8+ T cells sorted from blood, taken in a trial of the OX40 agonist ivuxolimab. The CDR3 reads CAGSIGLANNEQFF. Here is the DNA: TGTGCCGGTAGTATAGGGCTAGCCAACAATGAGCAGTTCTTC.